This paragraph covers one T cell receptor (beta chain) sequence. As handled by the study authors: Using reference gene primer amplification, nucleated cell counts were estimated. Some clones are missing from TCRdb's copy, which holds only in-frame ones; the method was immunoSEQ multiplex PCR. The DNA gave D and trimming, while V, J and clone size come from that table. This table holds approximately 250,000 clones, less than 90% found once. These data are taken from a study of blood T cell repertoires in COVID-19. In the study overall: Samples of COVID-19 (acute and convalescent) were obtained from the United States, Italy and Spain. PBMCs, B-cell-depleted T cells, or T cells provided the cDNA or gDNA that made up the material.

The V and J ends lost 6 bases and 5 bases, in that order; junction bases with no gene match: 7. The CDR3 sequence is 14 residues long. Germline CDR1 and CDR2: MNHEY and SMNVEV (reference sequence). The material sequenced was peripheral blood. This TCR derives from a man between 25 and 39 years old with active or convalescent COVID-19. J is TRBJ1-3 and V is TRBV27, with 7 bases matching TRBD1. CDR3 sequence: CASSATGLRNTIYF. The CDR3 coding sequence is TGTGCCAGCAGCGCGACAGGGCTGAGAAACACCATATATTTT.